This record looks at one T cell receptor (beta chain) sequence and its context. Its antigen remains undetermined. No clone much larger than this one lies a single base away; base qualities are absent. These data belong to a study of blood T cells in healthy people across ages (dated by TCRdb to the mid-2010s). Broadly, across the study: In model experiments, template switching captured roughly one uniquely barcoded TCR beta cDNA molecule for every two T cells. To avoid experimental bias, donors of different ages were distributed randomly across sequencing lanes. The study measured age-related changes in TCR beta repertoire diversity using deep sequencing normalized with unique cDNA molecular identifiers. The donors were divided into four age groups: young (average around 17 years), middle-aged (about 41), aged (under 70) and long-lived (about 80). The study analyzed two additional independent replicas of 1 million unique cDNA reads from the same blood draw for two donors, one aged 18 to 30 and one aged 80 or older.

Overall study results and their limits: The CMV infection status of donors was not known, potentially confounding age-related changes in expanded clonotypes. Total diversity estimates from one million sequenced T cells were considered lower bounds and underestimates. There was a strong correlation between observed TCR beta diversity and the percentage of naive T cells measured by flow cytometry. Conclusive comparison of naive and antigen-experienced compartments was prevented by the profiling of bulk unsorted PBMCs. As age increased, observed TCR beta diversity per million T cells dropped in a roughly linear way, and a significant reduction was already evident by age 40. Compared with the aged group, more naive CD4+ T cells, fewer expanded clones and increased TCR diversity were shown by the long-lived group, suggesting age selection.

The CDR3 holds 17 amino acids from the cysteine to the phenylalanine. The CDR3 DNA has 51 bases and is translated from base 1. V is trimmed back by 0 bases and J by 0 bases, and the junction contains 8 bases that no gene match accounts for. The germline V gene yields SGHRS for CDR1 and YFSETQ for CDR2. The donors were about 40 Caucasian individuals from Russia, aged about 6 to 100 years, who were systemically healthy. Ten milliliters of peripheral blood were drawn from each donor into EDTA-treated Vacutainer tubes. Ficoll-Paque density-gradient centrifugation was used to isolate PBMCs, with at least 6.5 million per sample. Total RNA, at least 6 micrograms per sample, was extracted from PBMCs with Trizol reagent. Naive CD45RAhigh/CD27high T cell percentages were measured by flow cytometry on a PBMC aliquot from every donor. Receptor amplification or capture employed 5' RACE. The sequencer was an Illumina HiSeq 2500. A second PCR of roughly 7 to 12 cycles was performed with a sample-barcoded 5' primer and a J-beta primer mix. A unique molecular identifier was introduced onto each TCR beta cDNA molecule by a template-switch 5' adaptor carrying 12 random nucleotides. Each sample yielded at least 3 million CDR3-containing paired-end reads. First-strand cDNA synthesis was performed from all RNA using the Mint cDNA synthesis kit, with priming by a TRBC-specific oligonucleotide. Following uracil-DNA glycosylase treatment, all cDNA underwent a first 18-cycle PCR with the universal primers M1SS and BC2_uni_R. In the source study's methods: For normalization, 1 million high-quality reads were randomly selected from each sample, with every read carrying a distinct molecular identifier. Reads with shared molecular identifiers were discarded instead of being binned into consensus sequences. CDR3 identification, clonotype clustering and error correction used MiTCR with a Q25 quality threshold and the strictest error-elimination algorithm. A nonparametric unseen species model with Euler transformation was used to estimate lower-bound total TCR beta diversity. The public reads were quality trimmed at Q25 with fastp and then assembled into clones with MiXCR by TCRdb, keeping productive beta chains. Every distinct CDR3 protein forms one entry, paired with its most common genes and DNA. The V and J calls shown here were made by TCRdb, not taken from the authors' results. The sample profile shows over a million distinct CDR3 sequences; about 40% of them were found once. Of the sample, 7.9% falls within the top ten clones.

The specimen sequenced was blood. The chain employs TRBV5-1 and TRBJ2-7; 8 central bases correspond to TRBD1. The sequence derives from a woman aged 18 to 35 in good health. The sequence in DNA is TGCGCCAGCAGCTTGGTCCCAGGGGGCTCCCGCTCCTACGAGCAGTACTTC. This encodes CASSLVPGGSRSYEQYF. Joined to the reference TRBV5-1 and TRBJ2-7 proteins, this CDR3 gives the full variable domain: KAGVTQTPRYLIKTRGQQVTLSCSPISGHRSVSWYQQTPGQGLQFLFEYFSETQRNKGNFPGRFSGRQFSNSRSEMNVSTLELGDSALYLCASSLVPGGSRSYEQYFGPGTRLTVT.